This paragraph covers one T cell receptor beta chain sequence. Its specific antigen is unknown. Base qualities are not recorded, but no much larger clone differs from it by a single base. V and J lose 5 bases and 0 bases, and a span of 14 bases separates them. The CDR3 spans 16 residues, from the cysteine through the phenylalanine. This entry keeps only the CDR3 DNA: 48 bases, framed from base 1. CDR1 and CDR2 were assigned from the germline V gene as MGHDK and SYGVNS. The immunoSEQ Assay, a bias-controlled multiplex PCR, was used to amplify TCRbeta CDR3 regions from genomic DNA. Per the original workflow: The number of nucleated cells in each sample was estimated by amplification of reference gene primers within the assay. To quantify the absolute abundance of each unique TCRbeta CDR3 rearrangement, sequence reads were collapsed and filtered. For each sample, productive Simpson clonality was calculated by taking the square root of Simpson's diversity index across productive rearrangements. Drawn from immuneACCESS, this table holds only the in-frame rearrangements with V and J called that TCRdb kept. Clones are partly lost; checked studies trace under half to an unresolved V gene and leave the rest unexplained. The D gene and trimming were derived from the DNA, and the V and J assignments and clone size from that table. For this sample the table gives 97,000 or so clones, of which 60% to 80% were detected only once. Approximately 9.8% of the sample lies in the top ten.

Each collaborating institution followed its own protocols to collect whole blood in K2EDTA tubes. Collaborator samples were shipped for TCRbeta analysis as frozen whole blood, isolated PBMCs, or DNA extracted from either sample type. These data come from a study of blood T cell repertoires in COVID-19 (dated by TCRdb to the early 2020s). Regarding the research as a whole: Samples from collaborators originated in the United States, Italy and Spain and spanned both the acute and convalescent phases of COVID-19. A freely available public database, intended as a resource for researchers studying the immune response to SARS-CoV-2, is where the repertoires were released. The prospective study material was composed of cDNA or gDNA derived from T cells, B-cell-depleted T cells, or PBMCs. Deeply sampled blood TCRbeta repertoires from subjects exposed to, actively infected with, or recovered from COVID-19 were included in the dataset. The samples were drawn from two sources: the first 160 participants of the ongoing ImmuneRACE study, and some 1,300 subjects contributed by 6 global collaborators. The sample metadata nearly always contained a de-identified subject ID, COVID-19 status, age in years and sex. Where available, HLA class I and class II types were taken from metadata supplied by the sample provider and were not determined by assay-based typing. Beyond this particular receptor, the publication reports: The quantity of clinical and demographic metadata differed by source and by participant and was supplied without curation.

The specimen sequenced was peripheral blood. This TCR was recovered from a man between 60 and 75 years old with active or convalescent COVID-19. The V gene is TRBV25-1 and the J gene is TRBJ2-1; tentative D gene TRBD2, with 6 bases matching. The nucleotide sequence is given as TGTGCCAGCAGTTCTAGACTAGTTGGCTCCTACAATGAGCAGTTCTTC. It is translated as CASSSRLVGSYNEQFF. The full variable domain, with segments outside the CDR3 supplied by the reference TRBV25-1 and TRBJ2-1 proteins, appears as EADIYQTPRYLVIGTGKKITLECSQTMGHDKMYWYQQDPGMELHLIHYSYGVNSTEKGDLSSESTVSRIRTEHFPLTLESARPSHTSQYLCASSSRLVGSYNEQFFGPGTRLTVL.